This note documents a single T cell receptor (beta chain) sequence. The specificity of this receptor is unknown. No much larger clone is present one base from it, and per-base qualities are unavailable. The data belong to a study of T cell changes during pregnancy in multiple sclerosis (dated by TCRdb to about 2019). About the investigation overall: The study examined how the T cell repertoire changed over the course of pregnancy in women with multiple sclerosis.

Germline trimming: 5 bases from V, 1 base from J; junction bases outside gene matches: 10. The CDR3 runs 18 residues from the cysteine to the phenylalanine. Only the CDR3 part of the read is kept: 54 bases, read in frame from the first base. The germline V gene (reference sequence) specifies PRHDT as CDR1 and FYEKMQ as CDR2. To prepare the library, the immunoSEQ multiplex PCR assay was applied. Held by TCRdb, this immuneACCESS table contains in-frame sequences only and omits some clones. Under half of the omission traces to an unresolved V gene where checked; the cause of the rest is unknown. The sample records 70,000 to 90,000 clones, around 93% of which are singletons. The ten largest clonotypes hold about 0.72% of the sample.

Here the sequenced sample was peripheral blood, taken in the second trimester of pregnancy. The V and J genes are TRBV13 and TRBJ2-7, with TRBD2 identical over 14 junction bases. The clonotype comes from a female donor in good health, enrolled as a control in a pregnancy study. This receptor carries the CDR3 CASSLRLAGGPGSYEQYF. The DNA is TGTGCCAGCAGCCTCCGACTAGCGGGGGGGCCGGGGTCCTACGAGCAGTACTTC.